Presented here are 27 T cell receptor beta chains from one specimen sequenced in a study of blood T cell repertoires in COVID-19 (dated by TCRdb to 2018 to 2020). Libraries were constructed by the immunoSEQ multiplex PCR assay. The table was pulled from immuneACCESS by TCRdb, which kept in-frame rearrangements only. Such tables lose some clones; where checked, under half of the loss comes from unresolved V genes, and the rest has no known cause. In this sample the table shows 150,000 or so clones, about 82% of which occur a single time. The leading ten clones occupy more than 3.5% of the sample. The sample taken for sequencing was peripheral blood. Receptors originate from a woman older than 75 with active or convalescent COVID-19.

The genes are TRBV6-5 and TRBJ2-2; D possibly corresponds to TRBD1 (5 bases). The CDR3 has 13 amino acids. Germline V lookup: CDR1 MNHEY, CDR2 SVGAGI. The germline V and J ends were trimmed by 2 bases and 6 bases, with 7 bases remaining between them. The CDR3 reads CASSYTGSGELFF. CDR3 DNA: TGTGCCAGCAGTTACACAGGTTCCGGGGAGCTGTTTTTT.

DNA for the CDR3: TGTGCCAGCAGCTCCCGGGGGGCTGGAGAGCAGTACTTC. This translates into CASSSRGAGEQYF. The gene calls are TRBV7-3 and TRBJ2-7; D perhaps matches TRBD2 (7 bases). Trimming shortened V by 4 bases and J by 7 bases, and 14 bases separated the two germline ends. The germline CDR1 and CDR2 sequences are SGHTA and FQGTGA. The CDR3 runs to 13 residues.

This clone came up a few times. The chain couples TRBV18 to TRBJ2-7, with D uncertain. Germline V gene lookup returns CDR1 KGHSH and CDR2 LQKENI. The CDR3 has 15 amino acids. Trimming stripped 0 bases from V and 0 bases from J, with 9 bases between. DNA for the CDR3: TGTGCCAGCTCACCACCTAGCCGCAGCTCCTACGAGCAGTACTTC. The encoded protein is CASSPPSRSSYEQYF.

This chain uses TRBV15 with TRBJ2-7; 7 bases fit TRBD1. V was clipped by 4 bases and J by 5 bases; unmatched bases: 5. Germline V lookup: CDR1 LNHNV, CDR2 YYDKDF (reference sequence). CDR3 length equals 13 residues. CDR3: CATSTDRDDEQYF. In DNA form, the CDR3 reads TGTGCCACCAGCACTGACAGGGACGACGAGCAGTACTTC.

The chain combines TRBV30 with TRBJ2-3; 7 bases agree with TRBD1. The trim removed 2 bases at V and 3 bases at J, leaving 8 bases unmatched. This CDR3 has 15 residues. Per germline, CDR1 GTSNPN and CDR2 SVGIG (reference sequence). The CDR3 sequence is CAWSRDSSGTDTQYF. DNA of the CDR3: TGTGCCTGGAGTCGGGACAGCTCCGGAACAGATACGCAGTATTTT.

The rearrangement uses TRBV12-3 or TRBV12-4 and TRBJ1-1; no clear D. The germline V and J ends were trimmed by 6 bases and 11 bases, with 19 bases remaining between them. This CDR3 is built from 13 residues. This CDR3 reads CASSPLISQAAFF. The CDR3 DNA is TGTGCCAGCAGCCCTCTTATATCCCAGGCGGCTTTCTTT.

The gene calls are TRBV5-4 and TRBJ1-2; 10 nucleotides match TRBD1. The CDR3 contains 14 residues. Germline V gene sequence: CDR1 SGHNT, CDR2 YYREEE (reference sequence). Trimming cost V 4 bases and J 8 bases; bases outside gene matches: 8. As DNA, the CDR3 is TGTGCCAGCAGCATCGACAGGGGGCTCGGGGGCTACACCTTC. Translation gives CASSIDRGLGGYTF.

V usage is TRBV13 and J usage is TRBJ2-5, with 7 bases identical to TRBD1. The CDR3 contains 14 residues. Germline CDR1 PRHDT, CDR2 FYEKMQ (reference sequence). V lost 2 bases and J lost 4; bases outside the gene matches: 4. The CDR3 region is CASSLIGGPETQYF. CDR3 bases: TGTGCCAGCAGCTTAATAGGGGGCCCAGAGACCCAGTACTTC.

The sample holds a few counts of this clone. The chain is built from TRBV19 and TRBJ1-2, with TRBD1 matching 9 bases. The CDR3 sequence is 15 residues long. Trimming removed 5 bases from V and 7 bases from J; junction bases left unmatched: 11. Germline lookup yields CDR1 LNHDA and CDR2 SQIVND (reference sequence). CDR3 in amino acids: CASSVGQGLKGGYTF. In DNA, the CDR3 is TGTGCCAGTAGTGTAGGACAGGGGTTAAAGGGTGGCTACACCTTC.

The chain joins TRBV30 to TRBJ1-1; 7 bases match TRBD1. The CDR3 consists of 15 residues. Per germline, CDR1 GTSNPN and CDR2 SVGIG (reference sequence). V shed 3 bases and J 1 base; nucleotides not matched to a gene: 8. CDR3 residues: CAWRVPGQRNTEAFF. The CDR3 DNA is TGTGCCTGGAGGGTCCCGGGACAGAGGAACACTGAAGCTTTCTTT.

CDR3 bases: TGCAGCGCCCGGACAGGTGGGGACAATCAGCCCCAGCATTTT. This sequence encodes CSARTGGDNQPQHF. The rearrangement joins TRBV29-1 to TRBJ1-5; 7 positions match TRBD1. The V gene end was trimmed by 7 bases and the J gene end by 3 bases; junction bases not matched to a gene: 9. CDR1 is SQVTM, CDR2 ANQGSEA, per germline. The CDR3 runs 14 residues.

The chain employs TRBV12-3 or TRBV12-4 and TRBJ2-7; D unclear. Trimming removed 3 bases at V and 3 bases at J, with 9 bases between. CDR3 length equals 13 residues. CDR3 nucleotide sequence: TGTGCCAGCAGTTTGGTCAGGAACTACGAGCAGTACTTC. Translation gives CASSLVRNYEQYF.

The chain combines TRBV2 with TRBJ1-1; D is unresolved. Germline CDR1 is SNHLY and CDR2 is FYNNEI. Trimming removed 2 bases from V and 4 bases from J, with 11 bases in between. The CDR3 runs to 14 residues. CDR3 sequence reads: CASSETAAGTEAFF. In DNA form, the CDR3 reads TGTGCCAGCAGTGAAACGGCCGCGGGCACTGAAGCTTTCTTT.

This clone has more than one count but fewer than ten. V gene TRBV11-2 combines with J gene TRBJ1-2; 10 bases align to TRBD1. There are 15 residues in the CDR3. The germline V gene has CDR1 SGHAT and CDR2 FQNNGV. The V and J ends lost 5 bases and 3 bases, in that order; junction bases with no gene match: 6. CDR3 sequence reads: CASSPRQGADYGYTF. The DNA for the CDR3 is TGTGCCAGCAGCCCGAGACAGGGGGCGGACTATGGCTACACCTTC.

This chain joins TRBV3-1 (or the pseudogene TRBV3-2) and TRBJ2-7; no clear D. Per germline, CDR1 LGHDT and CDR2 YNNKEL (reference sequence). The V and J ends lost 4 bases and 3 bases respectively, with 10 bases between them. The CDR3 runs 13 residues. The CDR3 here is CASSRGVVYEQYF. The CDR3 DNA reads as TGTGCCAGCAGCCGCGGTGTAGTCTACGAGCAGTACTTC.

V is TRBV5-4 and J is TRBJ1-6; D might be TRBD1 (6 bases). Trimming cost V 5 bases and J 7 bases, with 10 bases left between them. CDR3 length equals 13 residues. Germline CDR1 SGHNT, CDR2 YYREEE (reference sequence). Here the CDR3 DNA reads TGTGCCAGCAGTAGGGACACAAATTCACCCCTCCACTTT. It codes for CASSRDTNSPLHF.

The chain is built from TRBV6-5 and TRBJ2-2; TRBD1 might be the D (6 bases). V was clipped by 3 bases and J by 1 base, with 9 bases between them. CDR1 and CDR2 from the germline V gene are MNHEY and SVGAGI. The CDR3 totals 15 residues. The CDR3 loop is CASSYGTMNTGELFF. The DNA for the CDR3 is TGTGCCAGCAGTTATGGGACAATGAACACCGGGGAGCTGTTTTTT.

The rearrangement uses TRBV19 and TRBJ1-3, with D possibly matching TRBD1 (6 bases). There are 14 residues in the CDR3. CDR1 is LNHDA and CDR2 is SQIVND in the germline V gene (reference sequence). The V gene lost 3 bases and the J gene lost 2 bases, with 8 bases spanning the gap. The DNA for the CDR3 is TGTGCCAGTAGTATGGCAGGGGCTGGAAACACCATATATTTT. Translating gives CASSMAGAGNTIYF.

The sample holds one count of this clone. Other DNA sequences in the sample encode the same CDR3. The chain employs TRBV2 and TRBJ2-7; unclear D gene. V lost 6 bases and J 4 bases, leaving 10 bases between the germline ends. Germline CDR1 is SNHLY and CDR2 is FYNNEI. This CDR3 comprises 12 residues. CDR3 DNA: TGTGCCAGCAGGCAGGAAAGTTACGAGCAGTACTTC. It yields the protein CASRQESYEQYF.

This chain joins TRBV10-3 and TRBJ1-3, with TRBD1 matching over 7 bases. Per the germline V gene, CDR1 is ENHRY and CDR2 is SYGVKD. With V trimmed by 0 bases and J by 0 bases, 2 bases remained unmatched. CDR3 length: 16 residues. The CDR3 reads CAISESGTASGNTIYF. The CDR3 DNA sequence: TGTGCCATCAGTGAGTCAGGGACAGCCTCTGGAAACACCATATATTTT.

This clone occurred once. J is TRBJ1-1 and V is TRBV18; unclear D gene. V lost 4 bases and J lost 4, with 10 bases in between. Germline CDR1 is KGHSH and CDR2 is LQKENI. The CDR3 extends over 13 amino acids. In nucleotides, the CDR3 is TGTGCCAGCTCACTCGAGGTGACCACTGAAGCTTTCTTT. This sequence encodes CASSLEVTTEAFF.

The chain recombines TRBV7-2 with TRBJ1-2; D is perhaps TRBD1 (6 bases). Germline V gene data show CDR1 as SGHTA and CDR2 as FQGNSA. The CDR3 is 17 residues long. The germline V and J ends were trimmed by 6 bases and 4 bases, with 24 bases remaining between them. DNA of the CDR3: TGTGCCAGCAGGGACCAAAGAGGGAAACAGGGTATCTATGGCTACACCTTC. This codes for CASRDQRGKQGIYGYTF. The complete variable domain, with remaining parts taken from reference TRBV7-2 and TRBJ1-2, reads GAGVSQSPSNKVTEKGKDVELRCDPISGHTALYWYRQSLGQGLEFLIYFQGNSAPDKSGLPSDRFSAERTGGSVSTLTIQRTQQEDSAVYLCASRDQRGKQGIYGYTFGSGTRLTVV.

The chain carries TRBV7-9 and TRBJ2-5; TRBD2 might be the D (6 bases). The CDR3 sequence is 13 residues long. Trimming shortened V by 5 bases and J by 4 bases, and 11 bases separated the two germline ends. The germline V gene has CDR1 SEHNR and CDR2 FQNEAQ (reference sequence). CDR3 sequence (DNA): TGTGCCAGCAGCCTACTAGCTCCAGAGACCCAGTACTTC. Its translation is CASSLLAPETQYF. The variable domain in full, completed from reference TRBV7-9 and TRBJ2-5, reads DTGVSQNPRHKITKRGQNVTFRCDPISEHNRLYWYRQTLGQGPEFLTYFQNEAQLEKSRLLSDRFSAERPKGSFSTLEIQRTEQGDSAMYLCASSLLAPETQYFGPGTRLLVL.

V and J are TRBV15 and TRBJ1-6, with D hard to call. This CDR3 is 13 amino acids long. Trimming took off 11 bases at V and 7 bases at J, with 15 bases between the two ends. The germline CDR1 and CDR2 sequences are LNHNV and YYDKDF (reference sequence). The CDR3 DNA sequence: TGTGCCGTCACCCAGATCCAGAATTCACCCCTCCACTTT. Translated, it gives CAVTQIQNSPLHF.

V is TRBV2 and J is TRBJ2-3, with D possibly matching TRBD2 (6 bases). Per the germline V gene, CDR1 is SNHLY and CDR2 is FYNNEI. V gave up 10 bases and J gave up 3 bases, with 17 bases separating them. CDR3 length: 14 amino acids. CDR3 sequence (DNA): TGTGCCATACTAGCCGGAGTTGGGACAGATACGCAGTATTTT. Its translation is CAILAGVGTDTQYF.

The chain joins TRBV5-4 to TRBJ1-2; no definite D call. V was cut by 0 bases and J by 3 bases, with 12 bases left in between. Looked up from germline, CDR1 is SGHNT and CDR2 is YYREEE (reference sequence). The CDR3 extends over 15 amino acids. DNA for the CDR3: TGTGCCAGCAGCTTGGCTATGAAATCGGACTATGGCTACACCTTC. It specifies CASSLAMKSDYGYTF.

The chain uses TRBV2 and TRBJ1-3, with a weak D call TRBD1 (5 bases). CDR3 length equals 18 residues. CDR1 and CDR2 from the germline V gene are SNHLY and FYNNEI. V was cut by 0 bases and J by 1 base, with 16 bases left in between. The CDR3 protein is CASSEALRGSVSGNTIYF. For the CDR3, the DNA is TGTGCCAGCAGTGAAGCGCTTCGGGGGTCCGTTTCTGGAAACACCATATATTTT.